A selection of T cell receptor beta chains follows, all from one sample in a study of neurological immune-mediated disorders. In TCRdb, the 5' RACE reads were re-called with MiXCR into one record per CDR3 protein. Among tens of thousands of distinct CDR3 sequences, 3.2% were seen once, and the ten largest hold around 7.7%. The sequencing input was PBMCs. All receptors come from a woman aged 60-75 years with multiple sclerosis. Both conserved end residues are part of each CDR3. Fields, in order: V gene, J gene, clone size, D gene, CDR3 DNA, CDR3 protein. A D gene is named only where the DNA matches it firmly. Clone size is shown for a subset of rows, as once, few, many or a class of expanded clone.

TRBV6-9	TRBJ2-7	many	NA	TGTGCCAGCAGTTCCCACGAGCAGTACTTC	CASSSHEQYF
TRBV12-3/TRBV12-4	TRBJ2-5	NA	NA	TGTGCCAGCAGTTTAGTGGGGAGTGTGGACCAAGAGACCCAGTACTTC	CASSLVGSVDQETQYF
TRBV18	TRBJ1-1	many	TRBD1	TGTGCCAGCTCATCTTCGACAGGGGGAATGAACACTGAAGCTTTCTTT	CASSSSTGGMNTEAFF
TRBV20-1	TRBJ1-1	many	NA	TGCAGTGCTAGGGTCAGCGATACTGAAGCTTTCTTT	CSARVSDTEAFF
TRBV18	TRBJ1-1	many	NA	TGTGCCAGCTCACCCGGGGCGTCGAACACTGAAGCTTTCTTT	CASSPGASNTEAFF
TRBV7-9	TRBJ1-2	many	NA	TGTGCCAGCAGCTTTTTAAGCCGGCAGCAGTATGGCTACACCTTC	CASSFLSRQQYGYTF
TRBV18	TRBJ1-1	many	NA	TGTGCCAGCTCTGGAAACACTGAAGCTTTCTTT	CASSGNTEAFF
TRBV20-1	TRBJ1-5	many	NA	TGCAGTGCTAAAGGGCCCCGGGGGACGAGCAATCAGCCCCAGCATTTT	CSAKGPRGTSNQPQHF
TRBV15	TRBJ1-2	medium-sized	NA	TGTGCCACCAGCAGCAGAAAGGGGGACGGCTACACCTTC	CATSSRKGDGYTF
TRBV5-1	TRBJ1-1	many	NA	TGCGCCAGCAGCTTCCGGGGGGGTACTGAAGCTTTCTTT	CASSFRGGTEAFF
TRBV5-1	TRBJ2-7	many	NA	TGCGCCAGCAGCTTGTGGGGCTACGAGCAGTACTTC	CASSLWGYEQYF
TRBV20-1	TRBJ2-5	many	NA	TGCAGTGCTAGAGATGGACCCGTCGACCAGTACTTC	CSARDGPVDQYF
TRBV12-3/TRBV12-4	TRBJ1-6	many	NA	TGTGCCAGCAGTCCGACGGGAAATTCACCCCTCCACTTT	CASSPTGNSPLHF
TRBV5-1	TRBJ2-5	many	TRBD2	TGCGCCAGCAGCTTGGAAGCGGGGAGATATGAGACCCAGTACTTC	CASSLEAGRYETQYF
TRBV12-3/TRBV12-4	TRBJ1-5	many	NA	TGTGCCAGCAGTCAACGCCGGTCGGGGGGGCAGCCCCAGCATTTT	CASSQRRSGGQPQHF
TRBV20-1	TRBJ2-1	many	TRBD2	TGCAGTGCTAGAGATGAGTTAGCGGGGTTGTACAATGAGCAGTTCTTC	CSARDELAGLYNEQFF
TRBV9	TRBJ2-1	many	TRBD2	TGTGCCAGCACGAAGACCGGGACTAGGAGCTCCTACAATGAGCAGTTCTTC	CASTKTGTRSSYNEQFF
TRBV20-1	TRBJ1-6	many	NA	TGCAGTGCTAGAGAACACAGGGTTTCTTTCGATTCACCCCTCCACTTT	CSAREHRVSFDSPLHF
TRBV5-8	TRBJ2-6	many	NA	TGTGCCAGCAGCTTTTTGGGGGGAGTTGGGGCCAACGTCCTGACTTTC	CASSFLGGVGANVLTF
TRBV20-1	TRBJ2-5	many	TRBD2	TGCAGTGCTAGAGATTTGGGACTAGCGACGGGGGAGACCCAGTACTTC	CSARDLGLATGETQYF
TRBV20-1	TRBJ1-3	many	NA	TGCAGTGCTAGGGGACGGGGAAACACCATATATTTT	CSARGRGNTIYF
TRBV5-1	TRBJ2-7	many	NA	TGCGACAGCAGTAGGGAGAACTACGAGCAGTACTTC	CDSSRENYEQYF
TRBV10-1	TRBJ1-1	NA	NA	TGCGCCAGCAGACGAACTCTGAACACTGAAGCTTTCTTT	CASRRTLNTEAFF
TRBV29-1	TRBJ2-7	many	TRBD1	TGCAGCGCACAGGGACAGGGACGGGACTACGAGCAGTACTTC	CSAQGQGRDYEQYF
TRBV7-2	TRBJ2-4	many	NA	TGTGCCAGCAGCCCCCTTTCGGGAAAAAACATTCAGTACTTC	CASSPLSGKNIQYF
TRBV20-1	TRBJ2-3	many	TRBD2	TGCAGTGCCCATCCTAGCGGAGGCACAGATACGCAGTATTTT	CSAHPSGGTDTQYF
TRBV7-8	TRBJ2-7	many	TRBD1	TGTGCCAGCAGCTTAGTTCGGGACAGGGTCGACGAGCAGTACTTC	CASSLVRDRVDEQYF
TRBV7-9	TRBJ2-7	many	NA	TGTGCCAGCAGCCGACAGGGAGGGAACTACGAGCAGTACTTC	CASSRQGGNYEQYF
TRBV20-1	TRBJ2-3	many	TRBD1	TGCAGCGGGCTTCCAGGGGGCCCAGATACGCAGTATTTT	CSGLPGGPDTQYF
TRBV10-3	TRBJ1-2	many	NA	TGTGCCATCAAGGCGACGCAGACAGTATCCTCTAAGAATGGCTACACCTTC	CAIKATQTVSSKNGYTF
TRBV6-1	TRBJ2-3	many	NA	TGTGCCAGCAGTGAGGGACCACGGGGGCAGACAGATACGCAGTATTTT	CASSEGPRGQTDTQYF
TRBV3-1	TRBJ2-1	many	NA	TGTGCCAGCAGCCAATTGGGAAAAAGGGCCAATGAGCAGTTCTTC	CASSQLGKRANEQFF
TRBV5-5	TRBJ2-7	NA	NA	TGTGCCAGCACCATAGGCGGGCAGACCTCCTACGAGCAGTACTTC	CASTIGGQTSYEQYF
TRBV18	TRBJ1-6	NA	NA	TGTGCCAGCTCATCCTCACAGGGTGGCTATAATTCACCCCTCCACTTT	CASSSSQGGYNSPLHF
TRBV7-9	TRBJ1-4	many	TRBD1	TGTGCCAGCAGCTTCCAACAGGGGGAAAAACTGTTTTTT	CASSFQQGEKLFF
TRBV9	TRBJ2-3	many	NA	TGTGCCAGCAGCGTAAGTACAGGGTCCACAGATACGCAGTATTTT	CASSVSTGSTDTQYF
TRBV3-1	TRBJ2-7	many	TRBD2	TGTGCCAGCAGCCGACTAGCGGGGGGCCCCTCCTACGAGCAGTACTTC	CASSRLAGGPSYEQYF